A single T cell receptor (beta chain) is shown here with its context. Antigen specificity is unknown. The data stem from a study of T cells in localized non-small cell lung cancer. The V gene's germline CDR1 is PRHDT and CDR2 FYEKMQ (reference sequence). The CDR3 is made up of 15 amino acids. Trimming took 4 bases from V and 6 from J; bases not matched to a gene: 12. The assay was immunoSEQ multiplex PCR, and TCRdb's table has in-frame clones only and misses some. The sample yields roughly 40,000 clones, 80% to 85% seen once. General observations from the study: Median approximately 50 top-100 tumor clones were shared with paired adjacent lung. Blood T cell density predicted longer survival; adjacent-lung clonality, shorter. Uninvolved adjacent lung showed higher T cell clonality than tumor. Sequencing involved a lone tumor region, leaving heterogeneity possible.

Specimen: peripheral blood mononuclear cells, collected before any cancer treatment. The chain carries TRBV13 and TRBJ2-7; 7 positions match TRBD2. The sequence was obtained from a male donor aged 60 or older with stage II lung adenocarcinoma. DNA of the CDR3: TGTGCCAGCAGCTGGCCCCAAGCGGGAAACTTCGAGCAGTACTTC. This translates into CASSWPQAGNFEQYF.